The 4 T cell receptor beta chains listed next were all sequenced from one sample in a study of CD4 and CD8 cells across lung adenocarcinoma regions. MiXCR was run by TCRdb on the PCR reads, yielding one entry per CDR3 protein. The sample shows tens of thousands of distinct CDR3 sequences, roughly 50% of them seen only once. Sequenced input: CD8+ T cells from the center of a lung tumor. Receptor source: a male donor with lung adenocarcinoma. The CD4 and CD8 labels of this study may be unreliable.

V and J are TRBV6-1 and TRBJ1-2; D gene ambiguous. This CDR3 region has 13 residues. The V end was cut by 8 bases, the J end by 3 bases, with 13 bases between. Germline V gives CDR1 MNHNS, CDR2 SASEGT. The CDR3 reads CASSGNTHYGYTF. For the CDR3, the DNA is TGTGCCAGCTCGGGTAATACGCACTATGGCTACACCTTC.

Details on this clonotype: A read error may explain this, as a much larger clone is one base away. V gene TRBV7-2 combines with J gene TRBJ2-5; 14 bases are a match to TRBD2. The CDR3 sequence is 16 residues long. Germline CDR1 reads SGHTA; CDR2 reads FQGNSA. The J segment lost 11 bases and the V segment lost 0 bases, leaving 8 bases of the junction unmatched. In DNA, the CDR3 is TGTGCCAGCAGCTTAGCTTCGACTAGCGGGAGGGATGAGCAGTACTTC. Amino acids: CASSLASTSGRDEQYF.

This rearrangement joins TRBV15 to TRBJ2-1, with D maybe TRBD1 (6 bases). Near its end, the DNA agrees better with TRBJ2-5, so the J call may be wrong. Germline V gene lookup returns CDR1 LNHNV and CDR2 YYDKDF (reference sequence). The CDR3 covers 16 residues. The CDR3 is CATSRDRGQVKETQYF. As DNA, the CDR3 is TGTGCCACCAGCAGAGATAGGGGACAAGTAAAAGAGACCCAGTACTTC.

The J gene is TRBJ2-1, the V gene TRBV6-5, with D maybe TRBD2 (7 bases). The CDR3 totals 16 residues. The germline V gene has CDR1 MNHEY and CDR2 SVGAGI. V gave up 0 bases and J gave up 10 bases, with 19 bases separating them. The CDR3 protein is CASSYSTGGGTGEQFF. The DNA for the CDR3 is TGTGCCAGCAGTTACTCGACGGGGGGCGGAACCGGCGAGCAGTTCTTC.